The 9 T cell receptor beta chains below come from one sample, sequenced in a study of blood T cell repertoires in COVID-19. TCRdb's copy holds only in-frame clones and misses some; the assay was immunoSEQ multiplex PCR. The table has roughly 110,000 clones, 85% to 90% seen once; the top ten hold 4.6%. Material for sequencing was peripheral blood. These receptors all stem from a woman aged 45-65 years with acute or convalescent COVID-19.

The chain recombines TRBV6-2 or TRBV6-3 with TRBJ2-1, with 8 bases aligning to TRBD1. The ends lost 6 bases at V and 5 bases at J; junction bases unmatched: 3. Germline assignment: CDR1 MNHEY and CDR2 SVGEGT. The CDR3 covers 13 residues. CDR3 amino acids: CASSHRGNNEQFF. The CDR3 nucleotides are TGTGCCAGCAGCCACAGGGGGAACAATGAGCAGTTCTTC.

The chain couples TRBV5-6 to TRBJ2-2; TRBD1 is a possible D gene (6 bases). The length of the CDR3 is 13 residues. Trimming left V 2 bases short and J 5 bases short, with 7 bases between. Germline lookup yields CDR1 SGHDT and CDR2 YYEEEE. The CDR3 protein is CASSFDRTGELFF. CDR3 nucleotide sequence: TGTGCCAGCAGCTTCGACAGGACCGGGGAGCTGTTTTTT. The whole variable domain, filled in from reference TRBV5-6 and TRBJ2-2, reads DAGVTQSPTHLIKTRGQQVTLRCSPKSGHDTVSWYQQALGQGPQFIFQYYEEEERQRGNFPDRFSGHQFPNYSSELNVNALLLGDSALYLCASSFDRTGELFFGEGSRLTVL.

The rearrangement links TRBV19 to TRBJ1-1, with 8 bases fitting TRBD1. The germline gives CDR1 LNHDA, CDR2 SQIVND (reference sequence). V lost 6 bases, J lost 1 base, and 4 bases stayed unmatched. CDR3 length equals 14 residues. As DNA, the CDR3 is TGTGCCAGTAGCCCGGACAGGGCGAACACTGAAGCTTTCTTT. This encodes CASSPDRANTEAFF.

The chain carries TRBV24-1 and TRBJ2-5, with D perhaps matching TRBD2 (5 bases). CDR3 length equals 15 residues. V lost 3 bases to trimming and J lost 1 base, with 11 bases between them. The germline V gene has CDR1 KGHDR and CDR2 SFDVKD. As DNA, the CDR3 is TGTGCCACCAGTGATCCCTCGGGGTTCCAAGAGACCCAGTACTTC. This codes for CATSDPSGFQETQYF.

This clone came up once. The chain uses TRBV9 and TRBJ2-2; TRBD1 might be the D (7 bases). The CDR3 length is 15 residues. V was clipped by 3 bases and J by 7 bases, with 16 bases between them. From germline, CDR1 is SGDLS and CDR2 YYNGEE. The CDR3 region is CASSGGGGAVGELFF. The CDR3 DNA reads as TGTGCCAGCAGCGGAGGAGGGGGCGCGGTCGGGGAGCTGTTTTTT.

The gene calls are TRBV27 and TRBJ1-2; 7 bases agree with TRBD1. J was trimmed by 8 bases and V by 2 bases; bases with no gene match: 5. Germline CDR1 MNHEY, CDR2 SMNVEV (reference sequence). The CDR3 extends over 13 amino acids. CDR3 in amino acids: CASSLTGAWGYTF. The CDR3 DNA is TGTGCCAGCAGTTTAACAGGGGCCTGGGGCTACACCTTC.

The CDR3 spells CASSRGTSGGKLYNEQFF. Here the CDR3 DNA reads TGTGCCAGCAGTCGCGGGACTAGCGGGGGGAAACTCTACAATGAGCAGTTCTTC. This chain connects TRBV6-6 to TRBJ2-1; 15 bases map to TRBD2. With V trimmed by 5 bases and J by 3 bases, 8 bases remained unmatched. CDR1 MNHNY and CDR2 SVGAGI come from the germline V gene (reference sequence). This CDR3 has 18 residues.

The chain carries TRBV30 and TRBJ1-4; D possibly corresponds to TRBD1 (6 bases). From germline, CDR1 is GTSNPN and CDR2 SVGIG (reference sequence). V was trimmed by 5 bases and J by 7 bases, leaving 11 bases between them. This CDR3 spans 12 amino acids. The CDR3 reads CAWQGIGEKLFF. The CDR3 DNA is TGTGCCTGGCAGGGGATCGGTGAAAAACTGTTTTTT.

The genes are TRBV6-5 and TRBJ2-7, with D possibly matching TRBD2 (5 bases). The germline V gene has CDR1 MNHEY and CDR2 SVGAGI. The CDR3 sequence is 13 residues long. V shed 2 bases and J shed 4 bases, with 9 bases lying between them. Here the CDR3 DNA reads TGTGCCAGCAGTTACGAACTAGGTTACGAGCAGTACTTC. Translated, it gives CASSYELGYEQYF.